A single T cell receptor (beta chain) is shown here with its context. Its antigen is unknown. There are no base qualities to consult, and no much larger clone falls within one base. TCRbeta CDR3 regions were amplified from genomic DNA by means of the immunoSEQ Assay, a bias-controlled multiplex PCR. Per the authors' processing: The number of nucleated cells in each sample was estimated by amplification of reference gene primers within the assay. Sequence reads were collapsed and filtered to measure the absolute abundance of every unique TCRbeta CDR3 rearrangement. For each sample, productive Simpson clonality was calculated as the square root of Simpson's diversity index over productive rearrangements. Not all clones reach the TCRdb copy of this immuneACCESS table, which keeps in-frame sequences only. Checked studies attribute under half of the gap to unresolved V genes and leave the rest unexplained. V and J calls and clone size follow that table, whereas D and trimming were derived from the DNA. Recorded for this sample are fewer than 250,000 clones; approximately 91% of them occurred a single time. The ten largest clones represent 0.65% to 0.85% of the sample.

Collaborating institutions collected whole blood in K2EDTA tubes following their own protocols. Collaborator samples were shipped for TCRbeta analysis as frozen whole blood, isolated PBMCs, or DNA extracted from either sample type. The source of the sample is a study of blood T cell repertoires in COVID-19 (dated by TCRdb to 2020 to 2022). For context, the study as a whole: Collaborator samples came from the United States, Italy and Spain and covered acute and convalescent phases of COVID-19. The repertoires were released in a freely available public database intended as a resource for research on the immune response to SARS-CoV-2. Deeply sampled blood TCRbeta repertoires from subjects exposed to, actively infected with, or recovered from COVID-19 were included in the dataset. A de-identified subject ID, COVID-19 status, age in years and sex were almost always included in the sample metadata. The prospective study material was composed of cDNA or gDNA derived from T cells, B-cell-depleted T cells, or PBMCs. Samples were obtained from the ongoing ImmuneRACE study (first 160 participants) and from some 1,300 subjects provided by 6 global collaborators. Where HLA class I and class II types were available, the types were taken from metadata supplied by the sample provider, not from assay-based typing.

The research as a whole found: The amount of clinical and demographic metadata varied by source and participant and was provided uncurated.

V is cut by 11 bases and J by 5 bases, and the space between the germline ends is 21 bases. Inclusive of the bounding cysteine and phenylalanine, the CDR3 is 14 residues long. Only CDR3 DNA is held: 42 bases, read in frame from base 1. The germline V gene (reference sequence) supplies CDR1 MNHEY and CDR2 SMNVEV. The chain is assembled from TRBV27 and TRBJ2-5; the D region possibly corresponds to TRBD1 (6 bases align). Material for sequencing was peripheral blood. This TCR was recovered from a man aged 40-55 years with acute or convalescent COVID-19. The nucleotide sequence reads TGTGCCGGGACCAAACAGGGAGAGAGGGAGACCCAGTACTTC. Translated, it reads CAGTKQGERETQYF.